A selection of T cell receptor beta chains follows, all from one sample in a study of cytomegalovirus exposure and HLA in healthy donors. Profiling relied on immunoSEQ multiplex PCR, and the TCRdb table lists in-frame clones only, not all of them. The sample holds under 75,000 clones, around 97% seen once. The sample taken for sequencing was PBMCs. The source is a woman aged 18 to 35 in good health and CMV-seropositive. CDR3s include the opening cysteine and the closing phenylalanine or tryptophan. The D gene is left open where the match is weak. Clone size, where shown, is once, few, many, or a class for clones that have expanded.

TRBV19,once,NA,TRBJ1-4,TGTGCCAGTAGTACCCGACAGCACAATGAAAAACTGTTTTTT,CASSTRQHNEKLFF
TRBV7-3,NA,NA,TRBJ2-7,TGTGCCAGCAGCTTAAGACTCGGAGGGGCCTACGAGCAGTACTTC,CASSLRLGGAYEQYF
TRBV14,NA,NA,TRBJ2-1,TGTGCCAGCAGCCAAGATCCCCCACTAGCTCCCCCCCGCAATGAGCAGTTCTTC,CASSQDPPLAPPRNEQFF
TRBV4-1,NA,NA,TRBJ1-1,TGCGCCAGCAGCCAAGTTCGTCAGGGTGAGGCTGAAGCTTTCTTT,CASSQVRQGEAEAFF
TRBV7-8,NA,NA,TRBJ1-1,TGTGCCAGCAGCTTAGCGAGGGCCATGAACACTGAAGCTTTCTTT,CASSLARAMNTEAFF
TRBV5-1,NA,NA,TRBJ1-1,TGCGCCAGCAGCTCTGGCATGAACACTGAAGCTTTCTTT,CASSSGMNTEAFF
TRBV7-2,NA,TRBD2,TRBJ2-5,TGTGCCAGCAGCTTCCGACCTACTAGCGTCTATCAAGAGACCCAGTACTTC,CASSFRPTSVYQETQYF
TRBV9,NA,NA,TRBJ1-3,TGTGCCAGCAGCCAGGCTTTCTCTGGAAACACCATATATTTT,CASSQAFSGNTIYF
TRBV4-1,NA,NA,TRBJ2-1,TGCGCCAGCAGCCAAGTCCATGGTAGCGGCCTCAATGAGCAGTTCTTC,CASSQVHGSGLNEQFF
TRBV15,NA,TRBD2,TRBJ2-5,TGTGCCACCAGCAGAGATCTCGGCGGGAGAGAGACCCAGTACTTC,CATSRDLGGRETQYF
TRBV5-1,NA,TRBD2,TRBJ2-4,TGCGCCAGCAGCTTAGCGGGAGGGATTGTACCTCCCAAAAACATTCAGTACTTC,CASSLAGGIVPPKNIQYF
TRBV11-3,once,NA,TRBJ2-1,TGTGCCAGCAGTGAACGGCAGGGATCCTACAATGAGCAGTTCTTC,CASSERQGSYNEQFF
TRBV27,NA,TRBD1,TRBJ2-7,TGTGCCAGCAGGGACAGGGACTACGAGCAGTACTTC,CASRDRDYEQYF
TRBV4-1,NA,TRBD2,TRBJ2-2,TGCGCCAGCAGCCTTTCCTACCGGGACTACAGAACCTCGAACACCGGGGAGCTGTTTTTT,CASSLSYRDYRTSNTGELFF
TRBV6-5,NA,NA,TRBJ1-2,TGTGCCAGCAGTTACAGGGGGAATGACTATGGCTACACCTTC,CASSYRGNDYGYTF
TRBV6-4,NA,NA,TRBJ1-5,TGTGCCAGCAGTGAAGAACAGGCGAATCAGCCCCAGCATTTT,CASSEEQANQPQHF
TRBV27,NA,TRBD2,TRBJ2-3,TGTGCCAGCAGCAAACGGACTAGCGGGAGTTGGGCAGATACGCAGTATTTT,CASSKRTSGSWADTQYF
TRBV29-1,few,TRBD1,TRBJ1-2,TGCAGCGTTGAAGGAAACAGGGGGGTCAATGGCTACACCTTC,CSVEGNRGVNGYTF
TRBV5-4,NA,NA,TRBJ2-1,TGTGCCAGCCACACTAACTCCTACAATGAGCAGTTCTTC,CASHTNSYNEQFF
TRBV29-1,NA,NA,TRBJ2-3,TGCAGCGTTGCGGTGGATACGCAGTATTTT,CSVAVDTQYF
TRBV28,NA,TRBD1,TRBJ2-2,TGTGCCAGCAGTTCCCGGGGACAGGGTTTGTTTTTTTCCGGGGAGCTGTTTTTT,CASSSRGQGLFFSGELFF
TRBV19,NA,NA,TRBJ1-5,TGTGCCAGTAGTAAAATACAGGGTGGAGGAAATCAGCCCCAGCATTTT,CASSKIQGGGNQPQHF
TRBV19,NA,TRBD1,TRBJ1-1,TGTGCCAGTGGATTTACCCGGGACAGGATACTCATGAACACTGAAGCTTTCTTT,CASGFTRDRILMNTEAFF
TRBV10-3,NA,TRBD1,TRBJ2-1,TGTGCCATCATGCCCGGACAGGGGGGCAAAGAGCAGTTCTTC,CAIMPGQGGKEQFF
TRBV10-3,NA,TRBD1,TRBJ2-7,TGTGCCATCAGTGAGTCAGCTGCAGGGACAGATGTCTACGAGCAGTACTTC,CAISESAAGTDVYEQYF
TRBV14,once,NA,TRBJ2-7,TGTGCCAGCAGCGGGGGCAGGACCCTCACCTACGAGCAGTACTTC,CASSGGRTLTYEQYF
TRBV15,NA,NA,TRBJ2-1,TGTGCCACCAGCAAGGAGGGCAGCTTCAATGAGCAGTTCTTC,CATSKEGSFNEQFF
TRBV27,NA,NA,TRBJ2-5,TGTGCCAGCAGTTCCGCTTCTAGCATTGAGACCCAGTACTTC,CASSSASSIETQYF
TRBV2,NA,TRBD2,TRBJ2-4,TGTGCCAGCAGTGGCCCTTCGGCGGGAGGGCCTATTAACATTCAGTACTTC,CASSGPSAGGPINIQYF
TRBV11-3,NA,NA,TRBJ2-2,TGTGCCAGCAGCTTAGATGGGTGGCGGGCGACGAACACCGGGGAGCTGTTTTTT,CASSLDGWRATNTGELFF
TRBV28,NA,TRBD1,TRBJ1-2,TGTGCCAGCAGCGTTAGGGGGTCAGGGCAGGGGGATGGCTACACCTTC,CASSVRGSGQGDGYTF
TRBV7-3,NA,NA,TRBJ2-3,TGTGCCAGCAGCTTATCGGGGGACACAGATACGCAGTATTTT,CASSLSGDTDTQYF
TRBV5-4,NA,NA,TRBJ2-1,TGTGCCAGCAGCTTGGTGGGAGATGAGCAGTTCTTC,CASSLVGDEQFF
TRBV7-9,NA,NA,TRBJ2-7,TGTGCCAGCAGCTTGGGAGTCTCCTACGAGCAGTACTTC,CASSLGVSYEQYF
TRBV18,NA,NA,TRBJ2-5,TGTGCCAGCTCACCACCTAATCTCCAAGAGACCCAGTACTTC,CASSPPNLQETQYF
TRBV6-4,NA,NA,TRBJ2-5,TGTGCCAGCAGTGACTCGAGGGAGGCAGAGACCCAGTACTTC,CASSDSREAETQYF
TRBV5-1,NA,NA,TRBJ2-4,TGCGCCAGCAGCTCCGACACAGCCAAAAACATTCAGTACTTC,CASSSDTAKNIQYF
TRBV2,NA,NA,TRBJ2-1,TGTGCCAGCAGAAGGGCCCGGAGGAAGGATGAGCAGTTCTTC,CASRRARRKDEQFF
TRBV27,NA,TRBD2,TRBJ2-7,TGTGCCAGCAGTTCAAGACTAGCGGGCCGTGTAGACTTC,CASSSRLAGRVDF
TRBV29-1,NA,TRBD1,TRBJ2-5,TGCAGCGCGGGGACAGGGGAGGCGACCCAGTACTTC,CSAGTGEATQYF
TRBV27,NA,NA,TRBJ1-2,TGTGCCAGCAGTTTATCCGGCAGGAGGAACTATGGCTACACCTTC,CASSLSGRRNYGYTF
TRBV9,NA,TRBD2,TRBJ2-2,TGTGCCAGCAGCGTACCACCTAGCGGGAACACCGGGGAGCTGTTTTTT,CASSVPPSGNTGELFF
TRBV6-1,NA,NA,TRBJ1-1,TGTGCCAGCAGTGAATCGGGGAAGGCTGAAGCTTTCTTT,CASSESGKAEAFF